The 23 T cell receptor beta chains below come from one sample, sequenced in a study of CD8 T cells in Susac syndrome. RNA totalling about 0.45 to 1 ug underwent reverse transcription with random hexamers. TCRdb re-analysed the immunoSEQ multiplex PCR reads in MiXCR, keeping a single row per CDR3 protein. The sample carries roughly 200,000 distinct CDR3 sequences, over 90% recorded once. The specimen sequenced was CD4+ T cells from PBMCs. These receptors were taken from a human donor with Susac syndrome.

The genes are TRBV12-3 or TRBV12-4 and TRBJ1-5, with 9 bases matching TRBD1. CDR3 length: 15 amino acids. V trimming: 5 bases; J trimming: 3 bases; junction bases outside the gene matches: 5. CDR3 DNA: TGTGCCAGCAGTGGGACAGGGCCCTTCAATCAGCCCCAGCATTTT. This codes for CASSGTGPFNQPQHF.

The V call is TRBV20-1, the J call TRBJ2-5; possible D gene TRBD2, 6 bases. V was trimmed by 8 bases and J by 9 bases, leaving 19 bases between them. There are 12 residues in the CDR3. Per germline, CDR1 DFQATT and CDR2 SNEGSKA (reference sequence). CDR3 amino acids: CSTGVQETAQYF. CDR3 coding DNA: TGCAGTACGGGGGTACAAGAGACTGCCCAGTACTTC.

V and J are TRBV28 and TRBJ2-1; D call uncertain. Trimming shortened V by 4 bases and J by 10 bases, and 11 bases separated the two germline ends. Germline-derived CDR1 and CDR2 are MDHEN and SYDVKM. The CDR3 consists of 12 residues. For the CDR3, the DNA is TGTGCCAGCAGTTCCGCCCCAGCGGAGCAGTTCTTC. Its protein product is CASSSAPAEQFF.

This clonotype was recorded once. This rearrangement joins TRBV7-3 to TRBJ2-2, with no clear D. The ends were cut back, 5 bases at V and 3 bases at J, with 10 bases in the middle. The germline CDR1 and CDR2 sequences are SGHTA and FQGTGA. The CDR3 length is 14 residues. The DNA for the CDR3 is TGTGCCAGCAGCATCGGACGAGACACCGGGGAGCTGTTTTTT. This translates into CASSIGRDTGELFF.

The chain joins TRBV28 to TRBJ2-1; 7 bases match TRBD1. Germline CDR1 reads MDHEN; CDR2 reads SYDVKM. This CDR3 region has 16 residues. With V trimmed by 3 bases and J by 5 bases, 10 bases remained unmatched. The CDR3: CASSFGVAGGHNEQFF. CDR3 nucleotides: TGTGCCAGCAGTTTTGGGGTGGCAGGGGGTCACAATGAGCAGTTCTTC.

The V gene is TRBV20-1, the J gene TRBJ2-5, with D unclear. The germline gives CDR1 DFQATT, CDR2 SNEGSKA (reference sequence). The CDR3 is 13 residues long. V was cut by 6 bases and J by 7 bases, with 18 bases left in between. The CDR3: CSASGWAAGTQYF. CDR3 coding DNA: TGCAGTGCCTCCGGTTGGGCTGCCGGGACCCAGTACTTC.

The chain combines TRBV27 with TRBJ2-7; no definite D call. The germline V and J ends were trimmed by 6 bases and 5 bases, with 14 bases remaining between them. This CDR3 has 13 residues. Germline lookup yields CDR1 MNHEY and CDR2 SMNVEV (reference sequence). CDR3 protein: CASSPDRDDEQYF. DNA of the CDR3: TGTGCCAGCAGCCCCGATAGAGACGACGAGCAGTACTTC.

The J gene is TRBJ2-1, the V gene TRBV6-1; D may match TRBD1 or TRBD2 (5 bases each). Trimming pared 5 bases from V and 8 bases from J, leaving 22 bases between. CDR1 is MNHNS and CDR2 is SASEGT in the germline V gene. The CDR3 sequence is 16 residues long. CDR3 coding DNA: TGTGCCAGCAGTCCGCCGGGGCCGAGAACTTTCGATGAGCAGTTCTTC. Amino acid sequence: CASSPPGPRTFDEQFF.

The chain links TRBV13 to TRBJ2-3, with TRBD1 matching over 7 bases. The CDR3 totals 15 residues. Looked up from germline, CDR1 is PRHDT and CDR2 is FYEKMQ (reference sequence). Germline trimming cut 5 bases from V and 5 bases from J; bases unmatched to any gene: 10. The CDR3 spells CASSEGSRGQDTQYF. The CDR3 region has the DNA TGTGCCAGCAGCGAAGGTTCGAGGGGGCAAGATACGCAGTATTTT.

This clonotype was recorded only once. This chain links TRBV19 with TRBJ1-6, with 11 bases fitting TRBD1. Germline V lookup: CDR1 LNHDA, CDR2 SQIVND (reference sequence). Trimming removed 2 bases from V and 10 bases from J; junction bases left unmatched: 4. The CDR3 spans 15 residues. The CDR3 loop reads CASSINRDRGSPLHF. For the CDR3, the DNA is TGTGCCAGTAGTATAAACCGGGACAGGGGGTCACCCCTCCACTTT. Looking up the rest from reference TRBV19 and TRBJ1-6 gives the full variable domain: DGGITQSPKYLFRKEGQNVTLSCEQNLNHDAMYWYRQDPGQGLRLIYYSQIVNDFQKGDIAEGYSVSREKKESFPLTVTSAQKNPTAFYLCASSINRDRGSPLHFGNGTRLTVT.

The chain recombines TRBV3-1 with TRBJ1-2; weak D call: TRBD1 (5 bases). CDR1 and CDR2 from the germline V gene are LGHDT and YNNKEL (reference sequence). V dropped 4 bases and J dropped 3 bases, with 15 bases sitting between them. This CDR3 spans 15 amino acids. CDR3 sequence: CASSPLGLMYYGYTF. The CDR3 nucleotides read TGTGCCAGCAGCCCGTTGGGACTGATGTACTATGGCTACACCTTC. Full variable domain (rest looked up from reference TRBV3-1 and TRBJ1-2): DTAVSQTPKYLVTQMGNDKSIKCEQNLGHDTMYWYKQDSKKFLKIMFSYNNKELIINETVPNRFSPKSPDKAHLNLHINSLELGDSAVYFCASSPLGLMYYGYTFGSGTRLTVV.

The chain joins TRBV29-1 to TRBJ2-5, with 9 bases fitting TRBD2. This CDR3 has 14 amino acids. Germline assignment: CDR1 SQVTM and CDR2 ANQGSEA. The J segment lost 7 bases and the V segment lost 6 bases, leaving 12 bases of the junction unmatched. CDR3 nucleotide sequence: TGCAGCGTCGCCGGACTAGCGCCCGTGGGGACCCAGTACTTC. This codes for CSVAGLAPVGTQYF.

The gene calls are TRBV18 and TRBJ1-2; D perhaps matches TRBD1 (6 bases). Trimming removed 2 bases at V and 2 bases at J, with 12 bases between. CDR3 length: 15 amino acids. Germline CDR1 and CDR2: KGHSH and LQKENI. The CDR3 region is CASSPEGQFNYGYTF. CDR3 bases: TGTGCCAGCTCACCAGAAGGACAGTTCAACTATGGCTACACCTTC.

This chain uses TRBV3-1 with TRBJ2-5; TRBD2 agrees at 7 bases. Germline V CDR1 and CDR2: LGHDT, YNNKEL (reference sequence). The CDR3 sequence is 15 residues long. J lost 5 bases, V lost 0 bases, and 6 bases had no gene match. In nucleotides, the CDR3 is TGTGCCAGCAGCCAAGACTTGACTAGCTCGGAGACCCAGTACTTC. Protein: CASSQDLTSSETQYF.

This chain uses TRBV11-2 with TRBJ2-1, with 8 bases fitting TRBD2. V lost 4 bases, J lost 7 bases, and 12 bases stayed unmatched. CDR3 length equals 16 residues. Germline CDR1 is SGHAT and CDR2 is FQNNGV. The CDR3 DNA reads TGTGCCAGCAGCTCTTTGCGGGGCGGGAGGTGGAATGAGCAGTTCTTC. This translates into CASSSLRGGRWNEQFF. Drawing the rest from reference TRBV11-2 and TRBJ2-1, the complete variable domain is EAGVAQSPRYKIIEKRQSVAFWCNPISGHATLYWYQQILGQGPKLLIQFQNNGVVDDSQLPKDRFSAERLKGVDSTLKIQPAKLEDSAVYLCASSSLRGGRWNEQFFGPGTRLTVL.

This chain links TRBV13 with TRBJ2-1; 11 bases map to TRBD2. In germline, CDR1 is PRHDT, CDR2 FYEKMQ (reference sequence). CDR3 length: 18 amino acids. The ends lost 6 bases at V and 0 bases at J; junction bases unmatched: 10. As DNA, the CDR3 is TGTGCCAGCAGGCGCACTTTGGGACTAGCGGACTCCTACAATGAGCAGTTCTTC. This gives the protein CASRRTLGLADSYNEQFF.

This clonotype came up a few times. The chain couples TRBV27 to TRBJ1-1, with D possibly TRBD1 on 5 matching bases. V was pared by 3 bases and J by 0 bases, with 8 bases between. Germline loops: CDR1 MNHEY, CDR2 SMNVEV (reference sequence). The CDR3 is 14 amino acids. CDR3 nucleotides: TGTGCCAGCAGTTTCCGGGGGATGAACACTGAAGCTTTCTTT. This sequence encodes CASSFRGMNTEAFF.

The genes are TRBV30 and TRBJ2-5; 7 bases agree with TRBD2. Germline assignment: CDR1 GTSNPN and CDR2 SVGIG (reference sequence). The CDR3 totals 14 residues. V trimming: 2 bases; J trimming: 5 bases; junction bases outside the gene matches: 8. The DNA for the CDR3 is TGTGCCTGGAGTCGAGGGAGGGGCCAGGAGACCCAGTACTTC. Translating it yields CAWSRGRGQETQYF.

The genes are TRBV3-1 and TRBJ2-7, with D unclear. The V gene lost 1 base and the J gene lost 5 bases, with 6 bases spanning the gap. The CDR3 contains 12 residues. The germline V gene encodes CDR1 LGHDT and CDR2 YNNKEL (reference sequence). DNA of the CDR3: TGTGCCAGCAGCCAAGGTCTGAACGAGCAGTACTTC. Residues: CASSQGLNEQYF.

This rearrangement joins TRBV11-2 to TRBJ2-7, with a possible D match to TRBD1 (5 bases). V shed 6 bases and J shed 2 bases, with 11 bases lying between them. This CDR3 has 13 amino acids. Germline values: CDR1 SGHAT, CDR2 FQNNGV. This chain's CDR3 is CASRGLRTYEQYF. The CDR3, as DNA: TGTGCCAGCAGGGGGCTCCGTACCTACGAGCAGTACTTC.

In DNA, the CDR3 is TGTGCCAGTAGTATCCCGGACGGGGTGGACGGCTACACCTTC. Its protein is CASSIPDGVDGYTF. This rearrangement joins TRBV19 to TRBJ1-2; no definite D call. The V gene lost 3 bases and the J gene lost 8 bases, with 16 bases spanning the gap. This CDR3 region has 14 residues. The germline CDR1 and CDR2 sequences are LNHDA and SQIVND (reference sequence). Full variable domain (missing parts from reference TRBV19 and TRBJ1-2): DGGITQSPKYLFRKEGQNVTLSCEQNLNHDAMYWYRQDPGQGLRLIYYSQIVNDFQKGDIAEGYSVSREKKESFPLTVTSAQKNPTAFYLCASSIPDGVDGYTFGSGTRLTVV.

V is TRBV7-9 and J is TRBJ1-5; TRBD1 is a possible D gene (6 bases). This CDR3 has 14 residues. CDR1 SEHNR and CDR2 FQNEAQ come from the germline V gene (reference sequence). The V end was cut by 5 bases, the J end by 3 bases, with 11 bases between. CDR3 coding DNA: TGTGCCAGCAGCACGGGACACTTCAATCAGCCCCAGCATTTT. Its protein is CASSTGHFNQPQHF.

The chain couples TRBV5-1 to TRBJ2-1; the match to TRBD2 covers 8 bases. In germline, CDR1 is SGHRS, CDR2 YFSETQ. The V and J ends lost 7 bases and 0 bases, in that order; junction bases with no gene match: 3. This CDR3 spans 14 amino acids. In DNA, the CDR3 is TGCGCCAGCGCAAGCGGGAGCTCCTACAATGAGCAGTTCTTC. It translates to CASASGSSYNEQFF.